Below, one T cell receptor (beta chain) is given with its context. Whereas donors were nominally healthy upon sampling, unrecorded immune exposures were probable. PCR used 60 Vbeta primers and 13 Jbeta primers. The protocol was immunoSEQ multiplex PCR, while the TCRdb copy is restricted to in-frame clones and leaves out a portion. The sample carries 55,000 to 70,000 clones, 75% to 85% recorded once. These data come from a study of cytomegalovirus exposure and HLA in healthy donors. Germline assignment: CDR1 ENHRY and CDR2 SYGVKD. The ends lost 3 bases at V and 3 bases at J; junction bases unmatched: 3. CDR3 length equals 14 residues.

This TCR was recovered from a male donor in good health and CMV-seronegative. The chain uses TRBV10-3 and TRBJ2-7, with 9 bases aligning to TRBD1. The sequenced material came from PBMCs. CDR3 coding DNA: TGTGCCATCAGTGATTTGGGACAGGGCTACGAGCAGTACTTC. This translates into CAISDLGQGYEQYF.